Listed below are T cell receptor beta chains from one sample, sequenced in a study of identical twins. TCRdb recomputed calls from the 5' RACE reads with MiXCR, one row per CDR3 protein. The sample holds 500,000 to 650,000 distinct CDR3 sequences, 7% to 7.5% seen once. These data were also filed under a second study, of yellow fever vaccine responses in identical twins.

Specimen: PBMCs. All receptors come from a woman aged 18-35 years in good health. Each CDR3 is given with its conserved first and last residue. D genes are given only for firm matches. The size field is filled for only some rows; it gives once, few, many or a size class.

v_call: TRBV3-1; clone_size: -; d_call: TRBD1; j_call: TRBJ1-3; cdr3_nt: TGTGCCAGCAGCCAAAGGGGGCCTGGAAACACCATATATTTT; cdr3_aa: CASSQRGPGNTIYF
v_call: TRBV29-1; clone_size: -; d_call: TRBD1; j_call: TRBJ2-2; cdr3_nt: TGCAGCGCCCGGACAGGGGCGTCTTCGAACACCGGGGAGCTGTTTTTT; cdr3_aa: CSARTGASSNTGELFF
v_call: TRBV9; clone_size: -; d_call: -; j_call: TRBJ2-2; cdr3_nt: TGTGCCAGCAGCGGCTCTGGGGCCGGGGAGCTGTTTTTT; cdr3_aa: CASSGSGAGELFF
v_call: TRBV29-1; clone_size: many; d_call: -; j_call: TRBJ2-5; cdr3_nt: TGCAGCGTTGTCTGCCTGGACAGCCTTAAAGAGACCCAGTACTTC; cdr3_aa: CSVVCLDSLKETQYF
v_call: TRBV27; clone_size: many; d_call: TRBD2; j_call: TRBJ2-1; cdr3_nt: TGTGCCAGCAGTACAACGAGCGGGGGGGTACTGTACTCCTACAATGAGCAGTTCTTC; cdr3_aa: CASSTTSGGVLYSYNEQFF
v_call: TRBV2; clone_size: many; d_call: -; j_call: TRBJ2-1; cdr3_nt: TGTGCCAGCAGTGCTGGAGATGAGCAGTTCTTC; cdr3_aa: CASSAGDEQFF
v_call: TRBV20-1; clone_size: few; d_call: TRBD1; j_call: TRBJ2-1; cdr3_nt: TGCAGTGCTACCAGACAGGGAACGGCCCATGAGCAGTTCTTC; cdr3_aa: CSATRQGTAHEQFF
v_call: TRBV7-2; clone_size: many; d_call: -; j_call: TRBJ2-3; cdr3_nt: TGTGCCAGCACGAGGCAACCCACAGATACGCAGTATTTT; cdr3_aa: CASTRQPTDTQYF
v_call: TRBV2; clone_size: many; d_call: -; j_call: TRBJ2-3; cdr3_nt: TGTGCCAGCAGTGATCTGGCAGATACGCAGTATTTT; cdr3_aa: CASSDLADTQYF
v_call: TRBV5-5; clone_size: few; d_call: -; j_call: TRBJ2-2; cdr3_nt: TGTGCCAGCAGCTTCACGCAGGCCCACACCGGGGAGCTGTTTTTT; cdr3_aa: CASSFTQAHTGELFF
v_call: TRBV7-9; clone_size: few; d_call: -; j_call: TRBJ1-2; cdr3_nt: TGTGCCAGCAGCTTAGTGGAGACGAACTATGGCTACACCTTC; cdr3_aa: CASSLVETNYGYTF
v_call: TRBV20-1; clone_size: few; d_call: -; j_call: TRBJ2-7; cdr3_nt: TGCAGTGCCCCCCGTGGCAGGGTAGCATCCTACGAGCAGTACTTC; cdr3_aa: CSAPRGRVASYEQYF
v_call: TRBV15; clone_size: once; d_call: TRBD1; j_call: TRBJ2-3; cdr3_nt: TGTGCCACCAGCTTGGGACAGGGGCCAGATACGCAGTATTTT; cdr3_aa: CATSLGQGPDTQYF
v_call: TRBV29-1; clone_size: many; d_call: -; j_call: TRBJ2-5; cdr3_nt: TGCAGCGTTGAAGATCCCCGGGTCTCAGAGGTACAAGAGACCCAGTACTTC; cdr3_aa: CSVEDPRVSEVQETQYF
v_call: TRBV29-1; clone_size: few; d_call: TRBD1; j_call: TRBJ2-7; cdr3_nt: TGCAGCGTTGGGGGGACAGGGGCTAGCGCCAGGAGCTCCTACGAGCAGTACTTC; cdr3_aa: CSVGGTGASARSSYEQYF
v_call: TRBV15; clone_size: few; d_call: TRBD1; j_call: TRBJ2-2; cdr3_nt: TGTGCCACCAGAATGGAATGGTGGACAGGGGTTGCCGGGGAGCTGTTTTTT; cdr3_aa: CATRMEWWTGVAGELFF
v_call: TRBV28; clone_size: -; d_call: -; j_call: TRBJ1-6; cdr3_nt: TGTGCCAGCAGGAGAGGGGGTTCACCCCTCCACTTT; cdr3_aa: CASRRGGSPLHF
v_call: TRBV27; clone_size: many; d_call: TRBD2; j_call: TRBJ2-3; cdr3_nt: TGTGCCAGCAGTCCTACTAGCGGGACGTCGTCAGATACGCAGTATTTT; cdr3_aa: CASSPTSGTSSDTQYF
v_call: TRBV20-1; clone_size: -; d_call: -; j_call: TRBJ2-1; cdr3_nt: TGCAGTGCTAGAGATCCCAGGGGCCATGAGCAGTTCTTC; cdr3_aa: CSARDPRGHEQFF
v_call: TRBV27; clone_size: once; d_call: -; j_call: TRBJ1-2; cdr3_nt: TGTGCCAGCAGCCCCGCGGCAGGGGTCGTCTATGGCTACACCTTC; cdr3_aa: CASSPAAGVVYGYTF
v_call: TRBV7-8; clone_size: few; d_call: TRBD2; j_call: TRBJ2-3; cdr3_nt: TGTGCCAGCAGCTACAATAGCGGGGGTAGCACAGATACGCAGTATTTT; cdr3_aa: CASSYNSGGSTDTQYF
v_call: TRBV2; clone_size: many; d_call: TRBD2; j_call: TRBJ2-7; cdr3_nt: TGTGCCAGCAGTGAAAGTGTAGCGTTAGCGGGAAGTGAGCAGTACTTC; cdr3_aa: CASSESVALAGSEQYF
v_call: TRBV7-9; clone_size: -; d_call: TRBD2; j_call: TRBJ2-5; cdr3_nt: TGTGCCAGCAGCTTAGGTAGCGGGACGGTCCCCCAAGAGACCCAGTACTTC; cdr3_aa: CASSLGSGTVPQETQYF
v_call: TRBV6-5; clone_size: -; d_call: TRBD1; j_call: TRBJ2-2; cdr3_nt: TGTGCCAGCAGTTACACAGGGGGCTTTTTCACCGGGGAGCTGTTTTTT; cdr3_aa: CASSYTGGFFTGELFF
v_call: TRBV20-1; clone_size: few; d_call: -; j_call: TRBJ2-1; cdr3_nt: TGCAGTGCTCGCCCAGCGGACCAACCCTACAATGAGCAGTTCTTC; cdr3_aa: CSARPADQPYNEQFF
v_call: TRBV5-1; clone_size: many; d_call: TRBD1; j_call: TRBJ1-1; cdr3_nt: TGCGCCAGCACTGGGGAGGGGGTTACAGGGGTGAACACTGAAGCTTTCTTT; cdr3_aa: CASTGEGVTGVNTEAFF
v_call: TRBV7-3; clone_size: -; d_call: TRBD2; j_call: TRBJ2-1; cdr3_nt: TGTGCCAGCAGCTTAAGGGCCGGGACTAGCGGGAGGGAGGAGCAGTTCTTC; cdr3_aa: CASSLRAGTSGREEQFF
v_call: TRBV20-1; clone_size: many; d_call: TRBD2; j_call: TRBJ2-1; cdr3_nt: TGCAGTGCTAGAGATCTGGACGGGAGCGGGGGACCCGATGAGCAGTTCTTC; cdr3_aa: CSARDLDGSGGPDEQFF
v_call: TRBV5-6; clone_size: -; d_call: -; j_call: TRBJ1-1; cdr3_nt: TGTGCCAGCAGCCAGACCGGGAAGAACACTGAAGCTTTCTTT; cdr3_aa: CASSQTGKNTEAFF
v_call: TRBV3-1; clone_size: few; d_call: -; j_call: TRBJ2-5; cdr3_nt: TGTGCCAGCAGCCAAGATTTCAGGGGCGCGGAGACCCAGTACTTC; cdr3_aa: CASSQDFRGAETQYF
v_call: TRBV5-1; clone_size: few; d_call: -; j_call: TRBJ1-2; cdr3_nt: TGCGCCAGCAGCCTAGACACCGGTGGCTACACCTTC; cdr3_aa: CASSLDTGGYTF
v_call: TRBV12-3/TRBV12-4; clone_size: few; d_call: -; j_call: TRBJ2-6; cdr3_nt: TGTGCCAGCAGTATCCGATCTGGGGCCAACGTCCTGACTTTC; cdr3_aa: CASSIRSGANVLTF
v_call: TRBV20-1; clone_size: few; d_call: TRBD2; j_call: TRBJ2-5; cdr3_nt: TGCAGTGCTAGAAAAGTCGGGACTAGCAGGTCCCCAGGGGAGACCCAGTACTTC; cdr3_aa: CSARKVGTSRSPGETQYF
v_call: TRBV29-1; clone_size: few; d_call: TRBD2; j_call: TRBJ2-1; cdr3_nt: TGCAGCGTTGAGAGGCTAGCGGGGGGTGGTGAGCAGTTCTTC; cdr3_aa: CSVERLAGGGEQFF
v_call: TRBV12-5; clone_size: many; d_call: -; j_call: TRBJ1-5; cdr3_nt: TGTGCTAGTCTAGAAGGGATTCATAGCAATCAGCCCCAGCATTTT; cdr3_aa: CASLEGIHSNQPQHF
v_call: TRBV6-5; clone_size: many; d_call: TRBD2; j_call: TRBJ2-1; cdr3_nt: TGTGCCAGCAGTTACGGGCCTAGCGGGAATTCGGTCGGTGAGCAGTTCTTC; cdr3_aa: CASSYGPSGNSVGEQFF
v_call: TRBV11-3; clone_size: -; d_call: -; j_call: TRBJ2-7; cdr3_nt: TGTGCCAGCAGCGACCTCTACGAGCAGTACTTC; cdr3_aa: CASSDLYEQYF
v_call: TRBV20-1; clone_size: many; d_call: -; j_call: TRBJ1-1; cdr3_nt: TGCAGTGCTAGTTACAGGGAGAACACTGAAGCTTTCTTT; cdr3_aa: CSASYRENTEAFF
v_call: TRBV10-3; clone_size: many; d_call: -; j_call: TRBJ2-2; cdr3_nt: TGTGCCATCAGTGAAATAGACAGCCCCAACACCGGGGAGCTGTTTTTT; cdr3_aa: CAISEIDSPNTGELFF
v_call: TRBV12-3/TRBV12-4; clone_size: -; d_call: -; j_call: TRBJ2-4; cdr3_nt: TGTGCCAGCAGTCTGAGCGGGTGTGAAAACATTCAGTACTTC; cdr3_aa: CASSLSGCENIQYF
v_call: TRBV13; clone_size: -; d_call: -; j_call: TRBJ2-2; cdr3_nt: TGTGCCAGCAGCTCCTATGGGACCGGGGAGCTGTTTTTT; cdr3_aa: CASSSYGTGELFF
v_call: TRBV12-3/TRBV12-4; clone_size: many; d_call: TRBD1; j_call: TRBJ2-5; cdr3_nt: TGTGCCAGCAGCCCCGGCAGGGGGAGTGTCGAGACCCAGTACTTC; cdr3_aa: CASSPGRGSVETQYF
v_call: TRBV12-3/TRBV12-4; clone_size: many; d_call: TRBD1; j_call: TRBJ2-5; cdr3_nt: TGTGCCAGCAGCCGGGACAGAATTTTGGAGACCCAGTACTTC; cdr3_aa: CASSRDRILETQYF
v_call: TRBV14; clone_size: -; d_call: -; j_call: TRBJ2-7; cdr3_nt: TGTGCCAGCAGCCAGTTGGGGACCGCCAGCTCCTACGAGCAGTACTTC; cdr3_aa: CASSQLGTASSYEQYF
v_call: TRBV20-1; clone_size: -; d_call: -; j_call: TRBJ2-5; cdr3_nt: TGCAGTGCTAGGGGCAGGACCCAAGAGACCCAGTACTTC; cdr3_aa: CSARGRTQETQYF
v_call: TRBV5-6; clone_size: -; d_call: TRBD2; j_call: TRBJ2-2; cdr3_nt: TGTGCCAGCAGCTCGGTAGCGGGAGCGTACACCGGGGAGCTGTTTTTT; cdr3_aa: CASSSVAGAYTGELFF
v_call: TRBV7-2; clone_size: few; d_call: TRBD1; j_call: TRBJ2-1; cdr3_nt: TGTGCCAGCAGCTTAGATGGGACAGGGGGGTACAATGAGCAGTTCTTC; cdr3_aa: CASSLDGTGGYNEQFF
v_call: TRBV4-1; clone_size: -; d_call: -; j_call: TRBJ2-1; cdr3_nt: TGCGCCAGCAGCCAAGCCGGTGGAGCCCTACGAGGGGAGCAGTTCTTC; cdr3_aa: CASSQAGGALRGEQFF
v_call: TRBV6-1; clone_size: -; d_call: TRBD2; j_call: TRBJ2-7; cdr3_nt: TGTGCCAGCAGGGATAGCGGGAGGGACCACGAGCAGTACTTC; cdr3_aa: CASRDSGRDHEQYF
v_call: TRBV6-1; clone_size: -; d_call: TRBD2; j_call: TRBJ2-5; cdr3_nt: TGTGCCAGCAGACAAAGCGGGAGCCAAGAGACCCAGTACTTC; cdr3_aa: CASRQSGSQETQYF
v_call: TRBV12-3/TRBV12-4; clone_size: -; d_call: TRBD2; j_call: TRBJ2-1; cdr3_nt: TGTGCCAGCTGTAGCGGGGAGTACAATGAGCAGTTCTTC; cdr3_aa: CASCSGEYNEQFF
v_call: TRBV27; clone_size: few; d_call: -; j_call: TRBJ2-1; cdr3_nt: TGTGCCAGCAGTTCCCTCGTGGCGCGGGACTACAATGAGCAGTTCTTC; cdr3_aa: CASSSLVARDYNEQFF
v_call: TRBV6-2/TRBV6-3; clone_size: -; d_call: TRBD2; j_call: TRBJ2-3; cdr3_nt: TGTGCCAGCAGCTCACTAGCGGGAGCGGGTGATACGCAGTATTTT; cdr3_aa: CASSSLAGAGDTQYF
v_call: TRBV25-1; clone_size: -; d_call: TRBD1; j_call: TRBJ2-2; cdr3_nt: TGTGCCAGCAGTGAACCTGGACAGGGCAGGACCGGGGAGCTGTTTTTT; cdr3_aa: CASSEPGQGRTGELFF
v_call: TRBV2; clone_size: -; d_call: -; j_call: TRBJ1-5; cdr3_nt: TGTGCCAGCTTGAGGGGAGCGGGTCAGCCCCAGCATTTT; cdr3_aa: CASLRGAGQPQHF